This T cell receptor beta chain was sequenced during a study of blood T cell repertoires in COVID-19. Background on the study: Spain, Italy and the United States supplied samples that represented acute and convalescent COVID-19. In each case, the material was cDNA or gDNA derived from T cells, B-cell-depleted T cells, or PBMCs.

This clone has a single count. Everyone who took part was roughly 18 to 90 years old, and they came from about two dozen US areas. The protocol was immunoSEQ multiplex PCR, while the TCRdb copy is restricted to in-frame clones and leaves out a portion. The table has approximately 440,000 clones, about nine tenths seen once. The CDR3 runs 19 residues. V lost 3 bases to trimming and J lost 1 base; unmatched junction nucleotides: 15. Germline values: CDR1 KGHSH, CDR2 LQKENI. V and J are TRBV18 and TRBJ1-1; 9 bases fit TRBD1. The TCR sequence derives from a woman between 18 and 30 years old who had recovered from COVID-19. The sample taken for sequencing was PBMCs or T cells enriched from blood (not recorded which). In DNA, the CDR3 is TGTGCCAGCTCACCTCGAGGAGGCGGGACAGGGACCCAGAACACTGAAGCTTTCTTT. Protein: CASSPRGGGTGTQNTEAFF.